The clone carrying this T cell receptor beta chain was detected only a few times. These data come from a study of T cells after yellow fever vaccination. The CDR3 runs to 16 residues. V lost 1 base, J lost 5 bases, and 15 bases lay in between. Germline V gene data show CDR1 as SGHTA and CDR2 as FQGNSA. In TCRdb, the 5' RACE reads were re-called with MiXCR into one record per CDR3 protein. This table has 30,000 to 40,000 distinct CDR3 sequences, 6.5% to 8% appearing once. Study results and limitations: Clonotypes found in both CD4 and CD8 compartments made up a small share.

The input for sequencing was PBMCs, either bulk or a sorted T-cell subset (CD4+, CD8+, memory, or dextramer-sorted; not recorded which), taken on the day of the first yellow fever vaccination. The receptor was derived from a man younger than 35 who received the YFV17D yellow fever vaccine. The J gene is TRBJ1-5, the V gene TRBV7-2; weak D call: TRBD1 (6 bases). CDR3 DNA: TGTGCCAGCAGCTTAGGCGTCGGGGGCGAGGATCAGCCCCAGCATTTT. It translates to CASSLGVGGEDQPQHF. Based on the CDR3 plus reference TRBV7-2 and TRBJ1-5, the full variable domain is GAGVSQSPSNKVTEKGKDVELRCDPISGHTALYWYRQSLGQGLEFLIYFQGNSAPDKSGLPSDRFSAERTGGSVSTLTIQRTQQEDSAVYLCASSLGVGGEDQPQHFGDGTRLSIL.